This T cell receptor (beta chain) comes out of a study of blood T cells in healthy people across ages. Whole-study results and caveats: Long-lived donors had more naive CD4+ cells and higher diversity than aged donors. Because donor CMV status was unknown, expanded clonotype changes were possibly confounded.

This clonotype came up a few times. Antigen unknown. The CDR3 contains 17 residues. V lost 4 bases to trimming and J lost 7 bases; unmatched junction nucleotides: 14. CDR1 SGHKS and CDR2 YYEKEE come from the germline V gene (reference sequence). A second about 6 to 11 cycle PCR used barcoded and J-beta primers. Every sample produced at least 2.5 million CDR3-containing paired-end reads. Each CDR3 protein gets one entry after TCRdb re-called the 5' RACE reads with MiXCR. The data hold more than 900,000 distinct CDR3 sequences, with 25% observed a single time. This sample was also put to use in a study of T cells of mothers and their children. That study adds: Once extracted, all RNA went into cDNA synthesis at around 1.6 ug per 15 ul.

The sequence was collected from a girl under 10 years old in good health. The sequencing input was blood. This chain joins TRBV5-5 and TRBJ1-4; 9 bases are shared with TRBD1. The CDR3 sequence is CASSNLGTGTGSEKLFF. Here the CDR3 DNA reads TGTGCCAGCAGCAATTTGGGCACCGGGACAGGGAGTGAAAAACTGTTTTTT. The variable domain in full, with the rest retrieved from reference TRBV5-5 and TRBJ1-4, is DAGVTQSPTHLIKTRGQQVTLRCSPISGHKSVSWYQQVLGQGPQFIFQYYEKEERGRGNFPDRFSARQFPNYSSELNVNALLLGDSALYLCASSNLGTGTGSEKLFFGSGTQLSVL.